The text below deals with one T cell receptor (beta chain). Antigen: not known. These data are taken from a study of early stage breast cancer tumors. V was clipped by 6 bases and J by 1 base; unmatched bases: 3. The CDR3 is 15 residues long. Per germline, CDR1 ENHRY and CDR2 SYGVKD. Overall study results and limits: Compared with adjacent normal breast, tumors showed about 2.5-fold denser, more clonal T cells. Enriched TCRB sequences shared across patients were mostly commonly generated sequences.

Each sample had two DNA replicates, about 0.47 ug blood or about 1.5 ug tissue. Measured with immunoSEQ multiplex PCR; TCRdb has only the in-frame clones, and not every one. The sample consists of 5,500 to 7,000 clones, 73% of them appearing once. Normal breast often needed roughly 90-300 mg of tissue for enough DNA. This rearrangement joins TRBV10-3 to TRBJ2-3; 11 bases match TRBD2. Material: normal breast tissue next to the tumor. This receptor was taken from a person aged 40-50 years with breast cancer. The CDR3 loop reads CAIRGTSGGTDTQYF. For the CDR3, the DNA is TGTGCCATCAGGGGGACTAGCGGCGGCACAGATACGCAGTATTTT.